The rows below give T cell receptor beta chains drawn from one sample of a study of human T cells and chemical hapten exposure. MiXCR, applied by TCRdb to the RACE reads, yields one record per CDR3 protein. The sample yields 45,000 to 60,000 distinct CDR3 sequences, 9.4% seen once. Source: whole blood, taken in connection with sensitization to the hapten diphenylcyclopropenone (DPC). The receptors originated from a middle-aged woman with alopecia areata. Some clones in this sample may be carry-over from other donors' samples. The CDR3 runs from the conserved cysteine through the conserved F or W. Each record gives: D gene, V gene, clone size, J gene, CDR3 protein, CDR3 DNA. The D gene is left open where the match is weak. Size values are once, few and many counts, or a class for expanded clones, and some rows have none.

>NA|TRBV7-9|many|TRBJ1-1
CASSLPSGTNTEAFF
TGTGCCAGCAGCCTCCCGTCGGGTACGAACACTGAAGCTTTCTTT
>TRBD1|TRBV18|few|TRBJ1-6
CASSRGQEHYNSPLHF
TGTGCCAGCTCACGCGGACAGGAACACTATAATTCACCCCTCCACTTT
>NA|TRBV4-1|many|TRBJ2-1
CASSQGVEQFF
TGCGCCAGCAGCCAAGGTGTTGAGCAGTTCTTC
>TRBD2|TRBV29-1|many|TRBJ2-2
CSVWTSGDVGELFF
TGCAGCGTCTGGACTAGCGGGGATGTCGGGGAGCTGTTTTTT
>NA|TRBV7-9|many|TRBJ1-1
CASSLRVGVPEAFF
TGTGCCAGCAGCTTGAGGGTCGGGGTCCCTGAAGCTTTCTTT
>NA|TRBV12-3/TRBV12-4|many|TRBJ1-2
CASSFTRYGYTF
TGTGCCAGCAGTTTCACCCGCTATGGCTACACCTTC
>NA|TRBV6-6|few|TRBJ1-2
CASSPGQTAAGYGYTF
TGTGCCAGCAGCCCCGGACAGACAGCCGCTGGCTATGGCTACACCTTC
>NA|TRBV7-3|many|TRBJ2-7
CASSVSGAPTYEQYF
TGTGCCAGCAGCGTCTCAGGGGCGCCTACCTACGAGCAGTACTTC
>NA|TRBV29-1|few|TRBJ1-2
CSVEGLDSYGYTF
TGCAGCGTTGAAGGACTGGACAGCTATGGCTACACCTTC
>TRBD2|TRBV12-3/TRBV12-4|many|TRBJ2-3
CASIFRGLAGALSSTDTQYF
TGTGCCAGCATCTTTAGGGGACTAGCGGGGGCCCTCTCTAGCACAGATACGCAGTATTTT
>NA|TRBV11-2|many|TRBJ2-6
CASRQGFGANVLTF
TGTGCCAGCAGGCAGGGTTTTGGGGCCAACGTCCTGACTTTC
>TRBD1|TRBV20-1|few|TRBJ2-1
CSARQDRGSYNEQFF
TGCAGTGCTAGACAGGACAGGGGTTCCTACAATGAGCAGTTCTTC
>NA|TRBV29-1|many|TRBJ1-2
CSVYRNGYTF
TGCAGCGTCTACAGGAATGGCTACACCTTC
>TRBD2|TRBV27|few|TRBJ2-1
CASIRLPPSGEQFF
TGTGCCAGCATACGTCTCCCCCCTAGCGGGGAGCAGTTCTTC
>TRBD2|TRBV3-1|many|TRBJ2-5
CASSPGGVGTQYF
TGTGCCAGCAGCCCGGGGGGGGTCGGGACCCAGTACTTC
>NA|TRBV29-1|many|TRBJ2-3
CSVGKRQTTDTQYF
TGCAGCGTTGGAAAAAGACAGACCACAGATACGCAGTATTTT
>TRBD1|TRBV3-1|NA|TRBJ2-2
CASSPTGVETGELFF
TGTGCCAGCAGCCCGACAGGGGTAGAAACCGGGGAGCTGTTTTTT
>NA|TRBV29-1|NA|TRBJ2-7
CSVWSGRPPYEQYF
TGCAGCGTTTGGTCAGGACGTCCTCCCTACGAGCAGTACTTC
>NA|TRBV4-1|few|TRBJ2-7
CASSQLHRAPSYEQYF
TGCGCCAGCAGCCAACTGCACAGGGCCCCCTCCTACGAGCAGTACTTC
>NA|TRBV3-1|few|TRBJ2-7
CASSKGRGYEQYF
TGTGCCAGCAGCAAGGGGAGGGGGTACGAGCAGTACTTC
>NA|TRBV27|few|TRBJ2-3
CASSLSPAPPTDTQYF
TGTGCCAGCAGTTTATCGCCTGCACCACCCACAGATACGCAGTATTTT
>NA|TRBV7-9|many|TRBJ2-1
CASSLGSGDYNEQFF
TGTGCCAGCAGCTTAGGTAGCGGCGATTACAATGAGCAGTTCTTC
>NA|TRBV28|few|TRBJ1-1
CASKRGSTEAFF
TGTGCCAGCAAGCGGGGATCCACTGAAGCTTTCTTT
>NA|TRBV5-1|many|TRBJ1-6
CASSLAEVNSPLHF
TGCGCCAGCAGCTTGGCCGAGGTTAATTCACCCCTCCACTTT
>NA|TRBV2|many|TRBJ2-7
CAVQARPSPGFGEQYF
TGTGCCGTACAAGCCCGGCCCAGCCCGGGGTTTGGCGAGCAGTACTTC
>TRBD1|TRBV7-2|NA|TRBJ2-3
CASGRGTEDTQYF
TGTGCCAGCGGACGTGGGACAGAAGATACGCAGTATTTT
>TRBD2|TRBV7-2|NA|TRBJ2-7
CASSSRPGSGASYEQYF
TGTGCCAGCAGCTCCCGACCGGGTAGCGGGGCCTCCTACGAGCAGTACTTC
>NA|TRBV28|NA|TRBJ1-1
CASGLLNTEAFF
TGTGCCAGCGGTTTGTTGAACACTGAAGCTTTCTTT
>TRBD2|TRBV7-3|few|TRBJ2-7
CASSLGGVTYEQYF
TGTGCCAGCAGCTTGGGAGGGGTTACCTACGAGCAGTACTTC
>NA|TRBV9|few|TRBJ1-6
CASSVAGTYNSPLHF
TGTGCCAGCAGCGTAGCAGGGACCTATAATTCACCCCTCCACTTT
>NA|TRBV20-1|NA|TRBJ2-3
CSAPATAQDTQYF
TGCAGTGCCCCGGCCACGGCTCAAGATACGCAGTATTTT
>TRBD1|TRBV7-2|NA|TRBJ1-4
CASSPRHYRGRRTNEKLFF
TGTGCCAGCAGCCCCCGGCACTACAGGGGGCGTAGGACTAATGAAAAACTGTTTTTT
>NA|TRBV9|few|TRBJ2-7
CASSTQQGSYEQYF
TGTGCCAGCAGCACTCAACAGGGTTCCTACGAGCAGTACTTC
>NA|TRBV19|NA|TRBJ1-4
CASRRVGEKLFF
TGTGCCAGCAGGAGGGTCGGTGAAAAACTGTTTTTT
>NA|TRBV11-2|NA|TRBJ2-5
CASSSAQETQYF
TGTGCCAGCAGCTCAGCGCAAGAGACCCAGTACTTC
>TRBD1|TRBV7-3|few|TRBJ1-1
CASSPNGGQGGTEAFF
TGTGCCAGCAGCCCTAACGGGGGACAGGGAGGCACTGAAGCTTTCTTT
>NA|TRBV25-1|NA|TRBJ2-7
CASSDRPTGNEQYF
TGTGCCAGCAGTGACCGGCCTACTGGGAACGAGCAGTACTTC
>NA|TRBV11-2|many|TRBJ2-1
CASSLAGNEQFF
TGTGCCAGCAGCCTGGCGGGCAATGAGCAGTTCTTC
>NA|TRBV5-1|many|TRBJ2-4
CASSLGGQKNIQYF
TGCGCCAGCAGCTTGGGCGGACAGAAAAACATTCAGTACTTC
>NA|TRBV7-9|many|TRBJ1-4
CASSHRDEKLFF
TGTGCCAGCAGCCACAGGGATGAAAAACTGTTTTTT
>NA|TRBV19|few|TRBJ2-2
CASSIDPGRVTNTGELFF
TGTGCCAGTAGTATAGATCCCGGCCGGGTAACGAACACCGGGGAGCTGTTTTTT
>NA|TRBV30|many|TRBJ1-5
CAWSRAGNQPQHF
TGTGCCTGGAGTAGGGCCGGCAATCAGCCCCAGCATTTT
>TRBD1|TRBV5-1|few|TRBJ2-7
CASSYRDRGPAYEQYF
TGCGCCAGCAGCTACCGGGACAGGGGGCCTGCCTACGAGCAGTACTTC
>NA|TRBV12-3/TRBV12-4|few|TRBJ1-1
CASSTAGEAFF
TGTGCCAGCAGTACGGCTGGGGAAGCTTTCTTT
>NA|TRBV7-2|NA|TRBJ1-3
CASSHSRGNGNTIYF
TGTGCCAGCAGCCATTCAAGGGGGAATGGAAACACCATATATTTT